Listed here are 15 T cell receptor beta chains from one sample, sequenced in a study of blood T cell repertoires in COVID-19. Repertoires were generated with immunoSEQ multiplex PCR, while TCRdb's copy carries only in-frame clones and drops some. Among a few hundred thousand clones, 88% were seen once, and the ten largest hold almost 9.5%. Source material: peripheral blood. These receptors all stem from a man aged 18 to 29 with active or convalescent COVID-19.

This rearrangement joins TRBV6-1 to TRBJ2-5; D might be TRBD1 (5 bases). Germline CDR1 and CDR2: MNHNS and SASEGT. V lost 3 bases, J lost 5 bases, and 10 bases lay in between. This CDR3 is built from 13 residues. The CDR3 DNA reads TGTGCCAGCAGTGACAGGGTTTGGGAGACCCAGTACTTC. It is translated as CASSDRVWETQYF.

DNA for the CDR3: TGTGCCAGTAGTATCCGGTACACAGATACGCAGTATTTT. Encoded protein: CASSIRYTDTQYF. The genes are TRBV19 and TRBJ2-3; D call uncertain. CDR1 is LNHDA, CDR2 SQIVND, per germline (reference sequence). CDR3 size: 13 residues. The ends were cut back, 3 bases at V and 2 bases at J, with 6 bases in the middle.

The chain joins TRBV7-9 to TRBJ1-1, with unresolved D. This CDR3 contains 14 residues. Trimming removed 5 bases from V and 4 bases from J, with 14 bases in between. Germline-derived CDR1 and CDR2 are SEHNR and FQNEAQ (reference sequence). The CDR3 DNA reads as TGTGCCAGCAGCCGAGGGTACGGCGGCACTGAAGCTTTCTTT. Its translation: CASSRGYGGTEAFF.

The chain links TRBV6-2 or TRBV6-3 to TRBJ1-2; perhaps TRBD1 as D (6 bases). V was cut by 0 bases and J by 6 bases, with 11 bases left in between. Germline V lookup: CDR1 MNHEY, CDR2 SVGEGT. This CDR3 is 14 amino acids long. The CDR3 region is CASSYSLGANGYTF. In nucleotides, the CDR3 is TGTGCCAGCAGTTACTCGCTGGGGGCGAATGGCTACACCTTC.

CDR3 nucleotide sequence: TGTGCCAGCAGCTTAATGACCGGGACGGCGGGGTCCGAGCAGTACTTC. Encoded protein: CASSLMTGTAGSEQYF. This sequence joins TRBV5-5 and TRBJ2-7; D perhaps matches TRBD2 (6 bases). The CDR3 extends over 16 amino acids. Between the trimmed V and J ends, which lost 2 bases and 6 bases, there was a span of 21 bases. Germline values: CDR1 SGHKS, CDR2 YYEKEE (reference sequence). Supplemented by reference TRBV5-5 and TRBJ2-7, the full variable domain reads DAGVTQSPTHLIKTRGQQVTLRCSPISGHKSVSWYQQVLGQGPQFIFQYYEKEERGRGNFPDRFSARQFPNYSSELNVNALLLGDSALYLCASSLMTGTAGSEQYFGPGTRLTVT.

The chain joins TRBV12-3 or TRBV12-4 to TRBJ2-1; unclear D gene. Trimming took 3 bases from V and 6 from J, leaving 3 bases between them. CDR3 length: 11 amino acids. CDR3 in amino acids: CASSFSNEQFF. The CDR3 coding sequence is TGTGCCAGCAGTTTCAGCAATGAGCAGTTCTTC.

The chain uses TRBV7-9 and TRBJ2-1, with 7 positions matching TRBD2. Trimming at V came to 6 bases and at J to 8 bases, leaving 13 bases not matched to a gene. Germline CDR1 SEHNR, CDR2 FQNEAQ (reference sequence). This CDR3 is 15 amino acids long. CDR3 in amino acids: CASSPGDRGVDEQFF. The DNA of the CDR3 is TGTGCCAGCAGTCCCGGCGACCGGGGGGTAGATGAGCAGTTCTTC.

This chain connects TRBV3-1 (or the pseudogene TRBV3-2) to TRBJ2-7; TRBD1 matches at 7 bases. CDR3 length: 14 residues. CDR1 and CDR2 from the germline V gene are LGHDT and YNNKEL (reference sequence). J lost 2 bases, V lost 6 bases, and 7 bases had no gene match. CDR3 nucleotides: TGTGCCAGCAGGAAGGGACAGAAGGCCTACGAGCAGTACTTC. This gives the protein CASRKGQKAYEQYF.

The genes are TRBV29-1 and TRBJ1-1; TRBD1 might be the D (5 bases). CDR1 and CDR2 from the germline V gene are SQVTM and ANQGSEA. This CDR3 spans 13 amino acids. The ends were cut back, 4 bases at V and 0 bases at J, with 9 bases in the middle. Here the CDR3 DNA reads TGCAGCGTTGCCGAGGACATGAACACTGAAGCTTTCTTT. Translating it yields CSVAEDMNTEAFF. Filled out from reference TRBV29-1 and TRBJ1-1, the complete variable domain reads SAVISQKPSRDICQRGTSLTIQCQVDSQVTMMFWYRQQPGQSLTLIATANQGSEATYESGFVIDKFPISRPNLTFSTLTVSNMSPEDSSIYLCSVAEDMNTEAFFGQGTRLTVV.

The gene calls are TRBV6-2 or TRBV6-3 and TRBJ1-6, with a weak D call TRBD1 (6 bases). This CDR3 contains 19 residues. With 4 bases removed from V and 1 base from J, the gap between germline ends came to 20 bases. Germline V gene data show CDR1 as MNHEY and CDR2 as SVGEGT. CDR3 sequence: CASSSLRDKEGSYNSPLHF. The CDR3 coding sequence is TGTGCCAGCAGTTCCCTCCGGGACAAAGAGGGGTCCTATAATTCACCCCTCCACTTT.

The gene calls are TRBV6-2 or TRBV6-3 and TRBJ1-1; the D gene is possibly TRBD1 (6 bases). Trimming took off 5 bases at V and 5 bases at J, with 18 bases between the two ends. The CDR3 has 15 amino acids. The germline V gene has CDR1 MNHEY and CDR2 SVGEGT. The CDR3 loop is CASSQVRGLATEAFF. DNA for the CDR3: TGTGCCAGCAGTCAAGTCAGGGGTTTGGCGACTGAAGCTTTCTTT.

The rearrangement joins TRBV3-1 (or the pseudogene TRBV3-2) to TRBJ1-6; 7 nucleotides agree with TRBD1. Trimming cost V 1 base and J 9 bases; bases outside gene matches: 3. This CDR3 spans 14 amino acids. Germline values: CDR1 LGHDT, CDR2 YNNKEL (reference sequence). The CDR3 nucleotides read TGTGCCAGCAGCCAAGGACAGGGAATTTCACCCCTCCACTTT. Encoded protein: CASSQGQGISPLHF.

Note on this clone: Different DNA sequences within this sample yield the same CDR3. J is TRBJ1-2 and V is TRBV19; D is unresolved. Between the trimmed V and J ends, which lost 0 bases and 3 bases, there was a span of 8 bases. Germline values: CDR1 LNHDA, CDR2 SQIVND (reference sequence). CDR3 length: 14 amino acids. CDR3 coding DNA: TGTGCCAGTAGTATAGATAGAGGATACTATGGCTACACCTTC. Its protein product is CASSIDRGYYGYTF.

This clone was counted only a few times. The CDR3 DNA reads as TGTGCCAGCAATATCCCCCAGGGGGACTCTGGAAACACCATATATTTT. This codes for CASNIPQGDSGNTIYF. This chain uses TRBV2 with TRBJ1-3; TRBD1 matches at 7 bases. Germline CDR1 SNHLY, CDR2 FYNNEI. The CDR3 has 16 amino acids. V shed 7 bases and J 0 bases; nucleotides not matched to a gene: 9.

This chain connects TRBV29-1 to TRBJ2-3; D may be TRBD1 (6 bases). The CDR3 extends over 15 amino acids. V was clipped by 5 bases and J by 1 base, with 16 bases between them. Germline V lookup: CDR1 SQVTM, CDR2 ANQGSEA. CDR3 in amino acids: CSVPLGGFGTDTQYF. CDR3 nucleotides: TGCAGCGTTCCCTTAGGGGGATTCGGCACAGATACGCAGTATTTT.